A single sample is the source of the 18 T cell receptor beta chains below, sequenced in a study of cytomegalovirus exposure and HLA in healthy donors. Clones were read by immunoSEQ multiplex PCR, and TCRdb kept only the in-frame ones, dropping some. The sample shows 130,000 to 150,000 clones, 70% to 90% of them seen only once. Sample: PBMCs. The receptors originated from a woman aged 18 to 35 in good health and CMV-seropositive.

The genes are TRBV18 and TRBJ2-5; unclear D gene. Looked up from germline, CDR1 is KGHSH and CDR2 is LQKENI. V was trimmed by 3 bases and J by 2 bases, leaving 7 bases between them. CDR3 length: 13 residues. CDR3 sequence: CASSPARQETQYF. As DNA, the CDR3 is TGTGCCAGCTCACCCGCCCGGCAAGAGACCCAGTACTTC.

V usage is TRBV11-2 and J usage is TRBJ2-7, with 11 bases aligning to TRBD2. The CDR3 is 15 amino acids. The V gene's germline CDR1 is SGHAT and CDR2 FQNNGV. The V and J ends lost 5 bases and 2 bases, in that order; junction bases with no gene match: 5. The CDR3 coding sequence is TGTGCCAGCAGCCTCAGACTAGCGGGACCCTACGAGCAGTACTTC. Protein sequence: CASSLRLAGPYEQYF.

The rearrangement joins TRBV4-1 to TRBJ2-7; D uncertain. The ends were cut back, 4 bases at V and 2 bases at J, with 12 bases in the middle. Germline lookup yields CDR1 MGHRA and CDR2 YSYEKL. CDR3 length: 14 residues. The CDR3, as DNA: TGCGCCAGCAGCCGAGACCACGGTCCCTACGAGCAGTACTTC. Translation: CASSRDHGPYEQYF.

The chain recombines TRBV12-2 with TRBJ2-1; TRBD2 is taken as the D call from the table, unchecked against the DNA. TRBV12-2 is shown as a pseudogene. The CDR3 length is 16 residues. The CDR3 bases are TGTGCAAGTCGCTTAGCGGCTAGGCATCCTTACAATGAGCAGTTCTTC. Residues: CASRLAARHPYNEQFF.

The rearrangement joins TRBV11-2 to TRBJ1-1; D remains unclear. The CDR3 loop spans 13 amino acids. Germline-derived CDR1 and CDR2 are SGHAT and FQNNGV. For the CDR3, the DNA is TGTGCGACCACCATCCCGGGGAACACTGAAGCTTTCTTT. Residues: CATTIPGNTEAFF.

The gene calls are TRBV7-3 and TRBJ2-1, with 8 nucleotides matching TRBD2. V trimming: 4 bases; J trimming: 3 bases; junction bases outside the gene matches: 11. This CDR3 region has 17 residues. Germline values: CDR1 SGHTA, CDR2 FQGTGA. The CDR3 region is CASSYLPAGADYNEQFF. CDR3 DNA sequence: TGTGCCAGCAGCTACCTCCCAGCGGGAGCGGACTACAATGAGCAGTTCTTC.

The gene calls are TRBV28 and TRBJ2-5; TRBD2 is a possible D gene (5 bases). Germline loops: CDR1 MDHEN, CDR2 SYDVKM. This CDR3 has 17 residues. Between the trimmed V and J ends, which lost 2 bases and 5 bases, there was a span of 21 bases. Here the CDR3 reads CASSLGRFGEYGETQYF. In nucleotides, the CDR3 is TGTGCCAGCAGTTTAGGGCGTTTTGGGGAGTATGGCGAGACCCAGTACTTC.

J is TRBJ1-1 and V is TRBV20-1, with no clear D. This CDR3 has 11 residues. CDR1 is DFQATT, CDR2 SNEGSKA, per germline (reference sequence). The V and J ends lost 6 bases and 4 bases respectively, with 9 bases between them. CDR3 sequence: CSALVVTEAFF. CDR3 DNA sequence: TGCAGTGCCCTGGTAGTCACTGAAGCTTTCTTT.

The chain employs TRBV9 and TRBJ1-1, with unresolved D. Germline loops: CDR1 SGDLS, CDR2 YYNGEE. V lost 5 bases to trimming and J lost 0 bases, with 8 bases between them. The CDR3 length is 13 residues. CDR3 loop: CASSPGLNTEAFF. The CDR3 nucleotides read TGTGCCAGCAGTCCGGGTTTGAACACTGAAGCTTTCTTT.

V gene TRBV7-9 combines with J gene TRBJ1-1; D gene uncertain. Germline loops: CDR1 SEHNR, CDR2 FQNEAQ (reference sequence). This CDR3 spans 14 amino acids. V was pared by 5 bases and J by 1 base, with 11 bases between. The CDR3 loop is CASSLGFRNTEAFF. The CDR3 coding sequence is TGTGCCAGCAGCCTAGGGTTCAGGAACACTGAAGCTTTCTTT.

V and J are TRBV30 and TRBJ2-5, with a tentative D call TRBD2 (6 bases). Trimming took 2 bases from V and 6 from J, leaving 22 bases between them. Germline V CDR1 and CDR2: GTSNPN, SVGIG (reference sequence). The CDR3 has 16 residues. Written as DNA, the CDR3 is TGTGCCTGGAGTAGCTACGGGGGTCTATATTTGCAGACCCAGTACTTC. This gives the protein CAWSSYGGLYLQTQYF.

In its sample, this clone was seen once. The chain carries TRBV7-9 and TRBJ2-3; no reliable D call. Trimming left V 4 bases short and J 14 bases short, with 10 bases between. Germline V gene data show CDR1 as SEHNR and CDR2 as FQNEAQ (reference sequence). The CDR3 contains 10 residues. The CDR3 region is CASSSNTGYF. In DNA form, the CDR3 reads TGTGCCAGCAGCTCGAATACGGGGTATTTT.

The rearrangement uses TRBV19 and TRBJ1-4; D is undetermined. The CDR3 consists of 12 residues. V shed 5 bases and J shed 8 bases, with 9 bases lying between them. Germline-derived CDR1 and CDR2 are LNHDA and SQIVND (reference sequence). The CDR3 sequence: CASSANEEKLFF. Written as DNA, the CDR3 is TGTGCCAGTAGTGCGAATGAGGAAAAACTGTTTTTT.

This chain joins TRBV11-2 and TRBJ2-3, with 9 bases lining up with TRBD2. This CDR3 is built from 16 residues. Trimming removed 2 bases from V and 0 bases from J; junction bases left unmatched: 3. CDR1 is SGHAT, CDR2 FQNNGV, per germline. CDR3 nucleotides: TGTGCCAGCAGCTTACGAGCGGGGGGTAGCACAGATACGCAGTATTTT. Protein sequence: CASSLRAGGSTDTQYF.

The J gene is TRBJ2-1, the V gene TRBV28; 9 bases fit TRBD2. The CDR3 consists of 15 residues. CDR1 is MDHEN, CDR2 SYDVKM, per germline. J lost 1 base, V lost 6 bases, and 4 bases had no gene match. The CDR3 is CASRRSGSSYNEQFF. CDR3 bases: TGTGCCAGCAGGCGTAGCGGGAGTTCCTACAATGAGCAGTTCTTC.

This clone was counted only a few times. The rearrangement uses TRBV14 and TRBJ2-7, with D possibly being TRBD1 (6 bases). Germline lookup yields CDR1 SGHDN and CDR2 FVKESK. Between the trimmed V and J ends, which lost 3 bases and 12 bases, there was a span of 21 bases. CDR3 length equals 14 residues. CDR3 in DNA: TGTGCCAGCAGCCAGACCTCACAGGGACCTTGGTGGTACTTC. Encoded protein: CASSQTSQGPWWYF.

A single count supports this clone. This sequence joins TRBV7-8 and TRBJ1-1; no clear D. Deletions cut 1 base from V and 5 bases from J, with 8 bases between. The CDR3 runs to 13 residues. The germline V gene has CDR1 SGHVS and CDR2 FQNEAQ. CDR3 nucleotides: TGTGCCAGCAGCTTAGAGACGGGAACTGAAGCTTTCTTT. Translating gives CASSLETGTEAFF.

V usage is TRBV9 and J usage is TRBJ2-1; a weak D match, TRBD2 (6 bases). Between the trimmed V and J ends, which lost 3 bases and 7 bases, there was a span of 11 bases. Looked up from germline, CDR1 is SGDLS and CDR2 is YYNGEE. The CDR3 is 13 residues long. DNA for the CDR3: TGTGCCAGCAGCGCGGAGGGGAGGAATGAGCAGTTCTTC. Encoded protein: CASSAEGRNEQFF.